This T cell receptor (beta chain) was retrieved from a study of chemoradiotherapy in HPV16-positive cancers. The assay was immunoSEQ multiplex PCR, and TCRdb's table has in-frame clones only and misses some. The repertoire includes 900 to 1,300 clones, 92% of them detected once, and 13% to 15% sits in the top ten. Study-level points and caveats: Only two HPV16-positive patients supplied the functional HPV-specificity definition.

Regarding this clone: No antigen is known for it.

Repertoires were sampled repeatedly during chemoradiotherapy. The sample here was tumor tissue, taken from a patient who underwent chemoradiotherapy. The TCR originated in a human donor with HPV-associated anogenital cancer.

The CDR3 region is CASSQGNTGELFF. DNA for the CDR3: TGTGCCAGCAGTCAGGGAAACACCGGGGAGCTGTTTTTT. The rearrangement links TRBV6-4 to TRBJ2-2; TRBD1 is a possible D gene (5 bases). Germline assignment: CDR1 MRHNA and CDR2 SNTAGT. Trimming stripped 5 bases from V and 2 bases from J, with 6 bases between. This CDR3 contains 13 residues.